This T cell receptor beta chain stems from a study of blood T cells in healthy people across ages (dated by TCRdb to the mid-2010s). With regard to the full study: In model experiments, template switching captured about one uniquely barcoded TCR beta cDNA molecule for every two T cells. Using deep sequencing normalized with unique cDNA molecular identifiers, the study measured how TCR beta repertoire diversity changes with age. Donors were grouped into four age groups: young (average 16 years), middle-aged (39), aged (approximately 67) and long-lived (about 89). Using the same blood draw, the study looked at two additional independent replicas of 1 million unique cDNA reads for two donors, one aged 18 to 30 and the other aged 80 or older.

Points the paper makes about the study in general: As age increased, observed TCR beta diversity per million T cells dropped in a roughly linear way, and a significant reduction was already evident by age roughly 36. Compared with the aged group, the long-lived group had more naive CD4+ T cells, fewer expanded clones and increased TCR diversity, suggesting age selection. Observed TCR beta diversity correlated strongly with the percentage of naive T cells measured by flow cytometry. Bulk unsorted PBMC profiling prevented conclusive comparison of naive and antigen-experienced compartments. Because donor CMV infection status was unknown, age-related changes in expanded clonotypes were potentially confounded. Total diversity estimates from one million sequenced T cells were considered lower bounds and underestimates.

CDR1 is given as ENHRY and CDR2 as SYGVKD, both from the germline V gene. V loses 6 bases of germline sequence and J loses 7 bases, and the interval between the two ends is 22 bases. From cysteine to phenylalanine, the CDR3 is 16 amino acids long. The CDR3 DNA has 48 bases and is translated from base 1. The roughly 42 donors, aged about 6 to 90 years, were systemically healthy Caucasian individuals from Russia. Each donor gave ten milliliters of peripheral blood, drawn into EDTA-treated Vacutainer tubes. Ficoll-Paque density-gradient centrifugation was used to isolate PBMCs, with at least 6.5 million per sample. Total RNA, at least 6 micrograms per sample, was extracted from PBMCs with Trizol reagent. For every donor, an aliquot of PBMCs went through flow cytometry to measure the percentages of naive CD45RAhigh/CD27high T cells. To prepare the library, 5' RACE was applied. TCRdb names Illumina HiSeq 2500 as the instrument used. A second PCR of about 6 to 11 cycles was performed with a sample-barcoded 5' primer and a J-beta primer mix. Each TCR beta cDNA molecule received a unique molecular identifier from a template-switch 5' adaptor carrying 12 random nucleotides. Each sample yielded at least 3 million CDR3-containing paired-end reads. The Mint cDNA synthesis kit, primed by a TRBC-specific oligonucleotide, was used to synthesize first-strand cDNA from all RNA. After uracil-DNA glycosylase treatment, a first 18-cycle PCR used universal primers M1SS and BC2_uni_R on all cDNA. Processing in the source paper ran as follows. For normalization, 1 million high-quality reads, each with a distinct molecular identifier, were randomly selected from each sample. Reads with shared molecular identifiers were discarded instead of being binned into consensus sequences. MiTCR, run with a Q25 quality threshold and the strictest error-elimination algorithm, handled CDR3 identification, clonotype clustering and error correction. A nonparametric unseen species model with Euler transformation was used to estimate a lower bound on total TCR beta diversity. The raw public reads went through TCRdb reprocessing: fastp at Q25, MiXCR clone calling, in-frame beta chains kept. A single entry per CDR3 protein holds the most common genes and DNA from its merged rows. What appears here as the V and J calls and clone size reflects TCRdb's work, not the paper's. This sample holds over 450,000 distinct CDR3 sequences; about 25% were observed only once. The biggest ten clones account for roughly 9% of the sample.

This clonotype appeared many times. The target of this receptor is not known. Base-call qualities are not available, and no considerably larger clone is one nucleotide away. This sample was also put to use in a study of T cells of mothers and their children. As that second study puts it: Nine systemically healthy Caucasian individuals served as donors, namely three mothers together with their six children. cDNA synthesis used all of the extracted RNA, with approximately 1.4 ug of RNA in each 15 ul reaction. In the second PCR, the M1S primer introduced both the sample barcodes and 2-4 random nucleotides. Over 9.5 million TCR beta CDR3 reads were obtained for each mother, and about 3 million reads were obtained for each child. Thymic selection similarly shapes TCR recombination output in related and unrelated pairs, with minor effect from inherited differences. Related mother-child pairs always showed normalized repertoire overlap that was slightly higher than in unrelated mother-child pairs, though the difference was never significant. No persistent microchimeric T cell clones were detected, at a sensitivity of 90 to 100 clones per million clonotypes. To look for features that set related mother-child pairs apart from unrelated individuals, the researchers ran deep NGS to compare the TCR beta repertoires of mothers and children. Mothers averaged roughly 40 +/- 4 years of age and children averaged around 11 +/- 4 years. After adapter ligation was performed with NEBNext reagents, the libraries were sequenced on an Illumina HiSeq 2000 with 100+100 nt paired-end reads. To avoid cross-contamination, the mother libraries and the child libraries were prepared a month apart and sequenced in separate runs. Between roughly 500,000 and 2,000,000 distinct TCR beta clonotypes were identified per donor. Naive TCR beta clonotypes were estimated from low-frequency clonotypes matched to each donor's FACS-determined naive share, without sorting.

This clonotype was obtained from a boy aged 10-17 years in good health. Sequencing was carried out using blood. Here the chain combines TRBV10-3 and TRBJ2-1, with TRBD2 perhaps the D gene, on 7 matching bases. The DNA sequence follows: TGTGCCATCAGAGGGTCGTTGGGGGGGGGCCTAAATGAGCAGTTCTTC. Translated, this gives CAIRGSLGGGLNEQFF.